The 15 T cell receptor beta chains listed next were all sequenced from one sample in a study of T cell responses to AZD1222 COVID-19 vaccine. The protocol was immunoSEQ multiplex PCR, while the TCRdb copy is restricted to in-frame clones and leaves out a portion. The table includes about 160,000 clones, around 92% detected once. The input for sequencing was peripheral blood, taken on day 0 of MenACWY control vaccination. The receptors derive from an adult in good health.

This clone was seen a handful of times. The gene calls are TRBV7-9 and TRBJ2-1, with D possibly being TRBD1 (6 bases). V was trimmed by 5 bases and J by 6 bases, leaving 14 bases between them. The CDR3 contains 14 residues. Germline CDR1 is SEHNR and CDR2 is FQNEAQ (reference sequence). In DNA, the CDR3 is TGTGCCAGCAGCCGTATCTGGGACACCAATGAGCAGTTCTTC. Protein product: CASSRIWDTNEQFF.

The V gene is TRBV7-2, the J gene TRBJ1-3; D gene unclear. The germline gives CDR1 SGHTA, CDR2 FQGNSA. The ends were cut back, 5 bases at V and 4 bases at J, with 12 bases in the middle. CDR3 length: 14 residues. CDR3 nucleotide sequence: TGTGCCAGCAGCGGGGTCACTCCAGGAAACACCATATATTTT. Its protein is CASSGVTPGNTIYF.

As for this clone: Other nucleotide sequences in the sample specify the same CDR3. The genes are TRBV13 and TRBJ1-5; D gene ambiguous. Germline values: CDR1 PRHDT, CDR2 FYEKMQ (reference sequence). CDR3 length: 13 residues. Trimming removed 0 bases from V and 6 bases from J, with 6 bases in between. CDR3 sequence (DNA): TGTGCCAGCAGCTTAGGCCGAGGTCAGCCCCAGCATTTT. Protein sequence: CASSLGRGQPQHF.

J is TRBJ2-2 and V is TRBV7-2, with D possibly matching TRBD1 (6 bases). The CDR3 sequence is 16 residues long. Trimming pared 1 base from V and 7 bases from J, leaving 16 bases between. The germline V gene encodes CDR1 SGHTA and CDR2 FQGNSA. In DNA, the CDR3 is TGTGCCAGCAGCTTAGATTTTCAGGGGATGATCGGGGAGCTGTTTTTT. Translation: CASSLDFQGMIGELFF.

This clone was observed once. The rearrangement uses TRBV28 and TRBJ1-3, with 10 bases identical to TRBD1. Germline V gives CDR1 MDHEN, CDR2 SYDVKM. J lost 2 bases, V lost 5 bases, and 6 bases had no gene match. This CDR3 comprises 16 residues. The CDR3 spells CASSPRTGGTGNTIYF. The CDR3 coding sequence is TGTGCCAGCAGTCCTAGGACAGGGGGGACTGGAAACACCATATATTTT.

The chain joins TRBV6-2 or TRBV6-3 to TRBJ2-7; tentatively, D is TRBD2 (6 bases). The CDR3 runs 13 residues. Trimming removed 6 bases from V and 9 bases from J, with 18 bases in between. CDR1 and CDR2 from the germline V gene are MNHEY and SVGEGT. The CDR3: CASSTTQGLGQYF. Written as DNA, the CDR3 is TGTGCCAGCAGCACCACTCAGGGACTTGGGCAGTACTTC.

The V gene is TRBV7-9, the J gene TRBJ1-4; tentative D call: TRBD1 (6 bases). Germline-derived CDR1 and CDR2 are SEHNR and FQNEAQ (reference sequence). V was pared by 3 bases and J by 6 bases, with 14 bases between. This CDR3 region has 15 residues. CDR3: CASSFGDIGDEKLFF. CDR3 DNA: TGTGCCAGCAGCTTTGGGGACATCGGAGATGAAAAACTGTTTTTT.

The V call is TRBV5-1, the J call TRBJ2-2, with 9 positions matching TRBD2. The germline CDR1 and CDR2 sequences are SGHRS and YFSETQ. V shed 3 bases, J shed 4 bases, and the junction held 7 bases outside the gene matches. The CDR3 covers 16 residues. CDR3 region: CASSWGAGGGTGELFF. CDR3 sequence (DNA): TGCGCCAGCAGCTGGGGAGCGGGAGGCGGCACCGGGGAGCTGTTTTTT.

This sequence joins TRBV5-5 and TRBJ2-3, with TRBD1 matching 9 bases. V dropped 2 bases and J dropped 0; count of bases not matched to a gene: 13. CDR3 size: 19 residues. CDR1 is SGHKS, CDR2 YYEKEE, per germline (reference sequence). CDR3 amino acids: CASSFGRTGAYSSTDTQYF. CDR3 DNA sequence: TGTGCCAGCAGCTTCGGAAGGACAGGGGCTTACTCTAGCACAGATACGCAGTATTTT.

The chain has TRBV5-1 and TRBJ1-5; D perhaps matches TRBD1 (5 bases). Germline loops: CDR1 SGHRS, CDR2 YFSETQ. The CDR3 is 14 residues long. V was shortened by 4 bases and J by 3 bases, with 11 bases between the two germline ends. CDR3: CASSPGPPNQPQHF. The CDR3 DNA reads TGCGCCAGCAGCCCGGGACCGCCCAATCAGCCCCAGCATTTT.

This sequence joins TRBV28 and TRBJ2-7; D might be TRBD2 (6 bases). The CDR3 is 12 amino acids. The ends were cut back, 3 bases at V and 6 bases at J, with 9 bases in the middle. Germline CDR1 MDHEN, CDR2 SYDVKM. CDR3 loop: CASSLRGGEQYF. CDR3 coding DNA: TGTGCCAGCAGTTTGAGGGGAGGCGAGCAGTACTTC.

V is TRBV6-1 and J is TRBJ1-3, with TRBD1 as a possible D gene (6 bases). V lost 1 base to trimming and J lost 0 bases, with 13 bases between them. This CDR3 is built from 17 residues. Germline CDR1 and CDR2: MNHNS and SASEGT. CDR3 loop: CASSEVGGRISGNTIYF. The CDR3 DNA is TGTGCCAGCAGTGAAGTAGGGGGTCGGATCTCTGGAAACACCATATATTTT.

The count of this clone is one. The V gene is TRBV19, the J gene TRBJ1-1, with a weak D call TRBD1 (6 bases). CDR3 length: 14 amino acids. The germline V and J ends were trimmed by 3 bases and 10 bases, with 18 bases remaining between them. The germline gives CDR1 LNHDA, CDR2 SQIVND (reference sequence). The CDR3 sequence is CASSIGFGGGTAFF. Here the CDR3 DNA reads TGTGCCAGTAGTATCGGGTTTGGAGGGGGAACAGCTTTCTTT.

The chain recombines TRBV10-1 with TRBJ2-1, with 9 nucleotides matching TRBD2. CDR1 is WNHNN, CDR2 SYGVQD, per germline (reference sequence). With 4 bases clipped from V and 6 bases from J, the junction kept 4 bases outside the gene matches. This CDR3 spans 14 amino acids. CDR3 coding DNA: TGCGCCAGCAGTGTCCTAGCGGGAACCAATGAGCAGTTCTTC. Protein: CASSVLAGTNEQFF.

The genes are TRBV7-9 and TRBJ1-1; D unresolved. Trimming pared 0 bases from V and 1 base from J, leaving 6 bases between. The CDR3 totals 14 residues. Germline V gene data show CDR1 as SEHNR and CDR2 as FQNEAQ (reference sequence). The CDR3 reads CASSLAQSNTEAFF. CDR3 DNA sequence: TGTGCCAGCAGCTTAGCACAGTCGAACACTGAAGCTTTCTTT.